One sample yielded the 10 T cell receptor beta chains listed below, sequenced in a study of T cell responses to AZD1222 COVID-19 vaccine. The data were produced by immunoSEQ multiplex PCR, yet TCRdb's version contains in-frame clones alone and is incomplete. The data contain approximately 170,000 clones, approximately 90% of them singletons. This specimen consisted of peripheral blood, obtained on day 0 of AZD1222 vaccination. These receptors were taken from an adult in good health.

The chain is built from TRBV14 and TRBJ1-2; D unresolved. Germline CDR1 and CDR2: SGHDN and FVKESK. The CDR3 extends over 14 amino acids. The V and J ends lost 1 base and 8 bases respectively, with 14 bases between them. As DNA, the CDR3 is TGTGCCAGCAGCCAAGCGGGCACCCCGCTAGGCTACACCTTC. Translating gives CASSQAGTPLGYTF.

The chain joins TRBV6-6 to TRBJ2-1, with D possibly matching TRBD2 (5 bases). The CDR3 is 11 residues long. Trimming took off 2 bases at V and 15 bases at J, with 11 bases between the two ends. Germline CDR1 reads MNHNY; CDR2 reads SVGAGI (reference sequence). The CDR3 DNA follows: TGTGCCAGCAGTTACGAGGGCTCGCCGTTCTTC. Translating gives CASSYEGSPFF.

The J gene is TRBJ2-1, the V gene TRBV9, with 11 bases that match TRBD1. The V gene end was trimmed by 7 bases and the J gene end by 7 bases; junction bases not matched to a gene: 13. The length of the CDR3 is 16 residues. Germline values: CDR1 SGDLS, CDR2 YYNGEE. This CDR3 reads CASQSMRTGGVNEQFF. CDR3 bases: TGTGCCAGCCAGTCAATGAGGACAGGGGGCGTAAATGAGCAGTTCTTC.

The gene calls are TRBV7-3 and TRBJ2-5, with D perhaps matching TRBD2 (5 bases). The V gene lost 5 bases and the J gene lost 5 bases, with 18 bases spanning the gap. CDR3 length: 15 amino acids. Germline-derived CDR1 and CDR2 are SGHTA and FQGTGA. The CDR3 loop reads CASSTTTRTGETQYF. In DNA form, the CDR3 reads TGTGCCAGCAGCACGACCACTAGGACGGGGGAGACCCAGTACTTC. The full variable domain, with the rest looked up from reference TRBV7-3 and TRBJ2-5, is GAGVSQTPSNKVTEKGKYVELRCDPISGHTALYWYRQSLGQGPEFLIYFQGTGAADDSGLPNDRFFAVRPEGSVSTLKIQRTERGDSAVYLCASSTTTRTGETQYFGPGTRLLVL.

This clone has a single count. The chain joins TRBV23-1 to TRBJ1-5, with a tentative D call TRBD1 (5 bases). TRBV23-1 falls under the ORF class, with uncertain function. The V end lost 1 base, the J end lost 1 base, and 14 bases lay between the germline ends. CDR3 length: 17 amino acids. The CDR3 sequence: CASSQFPWEGSNQPQHF. The CDR3 nucleotides read TGCGCCAGCAGTCAATTCCCCTGGGAGGGGAGCAATCAGCCCCAGCATTTT.

The chain uses TRBV16 and TRBJ2-1, with TRBD2 matching 10 bases. V trimming: 1 base; J trimming: 0 bases; junction bases outside the gene matches: 6. The germline V gene encodes CDR1 KGHSY and CDR2 FQNENV. The CDR3 contains 18 residues. The DNA for the CDR3 is TGTGCCAGCAGCCAATGGACTAGCGGTAATAGCTCCTACAATGAGCAGTTCTTC. It specifies CASSQWTSGNSSYNEQFF.

The chain uses TRBV3-1 (or the pseudogene TRBV3-2) and TRBJ1-1; D unclear. Germline values: CDR1 LGHDT, CDR2 YNNKEL (reference sequence). The V gene lost 0 bases and the J gene lost 2 bases, with 7 bases spanning the gap. This CDR3 comprises 14 residues. CDR3 coding DNA: TGTGCCAGCAGCCAAGACAACAGCAACACTGAAGCTTTCTTT. It is translated as CASSQDNSNTEAFF.

This clone was recorded a few times. This rearrangement joins TRBV7-8 to TRBJ2-7, with D unclear. The CDR3 covers 13 residues. Trimming removed 1 base at V and 2 bases at J, with 6 bases between. The V gene's germline CDR1 is SGHVS and CDR2 FQNEAQ. The CDR3 DNA follows: TGTGCCAGCAGCTTAGGAGTTACCTACGAGCAGTACTTC. It encodes CASSLGVTYEQYF.

This chain joins TRBV18 and TRBJ2-7, with D unresolved. The CDR3 loop spans 12 amino acids. The V gene lost 4 bases and the J gene lost 2 bases, with 6 bases spanning the gap. Germline CDR1 is KGHSH and CDR2 is LQKENI. The CDR3 DNA sequence: TGTGCCAGCTCACTTACTCCCTACGAGCAGTACTTC. Translating gives CASSLTPYEQYF.

J is TRBJ2-7 and V is TRBV11-1; weak D call: TRBD1 (7 bases). Germline V lookup: CDR1 SGHAT, CDR2 FQDESV (reference sequence). With 8 bases removed from V and 2 bases from J, the gap between germline ends came to 19 bases. The CDR3 contains 15 residues. The CDR3: CASGRQGGGAYEQYF. CDR3 nucleotides: TGTGCCAGCGGGAGACAGGGAGGAGGGGCCTACGAGCAGTACTTC.